A single sample gave rise to the 14 T cell receptor beta chains below, sequenced in a study of shared clonotypes between healthy human individuals. Libraries were prepared by immunoSEQ multiplex PCR; TCRdb keeps only in-frame clonotypes and omits some of them. Found here are some 2.4 million clones, 90% to 95% of them singletons; the top ten hold more than 0.35%. The sequenced sample was naive CD4+ T cells from PBMCs. Subset here: CD45RA+ positively selected. The receptors shown here come from a man between 18 and 35 years old in good health. Some clones in this sample may be carry-over from other donors' samples.

The chain employs TRBV19 and TRBJ2-3; a weak D match, TRBD1 (5 bases). Looked up from germline, CDR1 is LNHDA and CDR2 is SQIVND (reference sequence). CDR3 size: 13 residues. V was pared by 7 bases and J by 5 bases, with 13 bases between. The CDR3 loop reads CASTESRGDTQYF. CDR3 nucleotide sequence: TGTGCCAGTACCGAGTCAAGGGGAGATACGCAGTATTTT.

The V gene is TRBV9, the J gene TRBJ2-7; 9 bases agree with TRBD2. This CDR3 is built from 15 residues. Germline V gene sequence: CDR1 SGDLS, CDR2 YYNGEE. With 2 bases clipped from V and 3 bases from J, the junction kept 6 bases outside the gene matches. The CDR3 coding sequence is TGTGCCAGCAGCGTCGGACTAGCGCAGAACTACGAGCAGTACTTC. Translated, it gives CASSVGLAQNYEQYF.

This chain connects TRBV29-1 to TRBJ1-1; TRBD1 matches at 8 bases. Germline trimming cut 7 bases from V and 2 bases from J; bases unmatched to any gene: 9. The V gene's germline CDR1 is SQVTM and CDR2 ANQGSEA. The CDR3 totals 14 residues. CDR3 sequence reads: CSDFLGQGNTEAFF. In DNA, the CDR3 is TGCAGCGACTTTCTTGGACAGGGAAACACTGAAGCTTTCTTT.

The chain joins TRBV11-3 to TRBJ2-5, with D unresolved. The germline CDR1 and CDR2 sequences are SGHNT and YENEEA. The CDR3 totals 15 residues. The V and J ends lost 1 base and 2 bases respectively, with 11 bases between them. The CDR3 DNA is TGTGCCAGCAGCTTAGGGCGGCGCCTACAAGAGACCCAGTACTTC. It translates to CASSLGRRLQETQYF.

This CDR3 reads CASSAQGGTYNEQFF. The DNA of the CDR3 is TGTGCCAGCAGCGCGCAGGGAGGAACCTACAATGAGCAGTTCTTC. The rearrangement links TRBV9 to TRBJ2-1; tentative D call: TRBD2 (6 bases). CDR3 size: 15 residues. Germline V gene data show CDR1 as SGDLS and CDR2 as YYNGEE. V gave up 3 bases and J gave up 2 bases, with 12 bases separating them.

The gene calls are TRBV4-1 and TRBJ2-3, with D tentatively TRBD2 (5 bases). Germline CDR1 and CDR2: MGHRA and YSYEKL. V lost 8 bases and J 5 bases, leaving 20 bases between the germline ends. The CDR3 is made up of 15 amino acids. CDR3 protein: CASSPGSQYRDTQYF. CDR3 DNA sequence: TGCGCCAGCTCCCCGGGATCCCAGTATAGAGATACGCAGTATTTT.

The V call is TRBV7-2, the J call TRBJ2-1; 8 bases are a match to TRBD1. Germline-derived CDR1 and CDR2 are SGHTA and FQGNSA. CDR3 size: 18 residues. J gave up 7 bases and V 3 bases, and 17 bases lay outside the gene matches. The CDR3 DNA is TGTGCCAGCAGCTTGGTCGGGACAGGAGGGCACCTGGAGAATGAGCAGTTCTTC. It encodes CASSLVGTGGHLENEQFF. Variable domain in full (rest from reference TRBV7-2 and TRBJ2-1): GAGVSQSPSNKVTEKGKDVELRCDPISGHTALYWYRQSLGQGLEFLIYFQGNSAPDKSGLPSDRFSAERTGGSVSTLTIQRTQQEDSAVYLCASSLVGTGGHLENEQFFGPGTRLTVL.

The chain has TRBV28 and TRBJ2-2, with D unresolved. Germline V gene sequence: CDR1 MDHEN, CDR2 SYDVKM. Between the trimmed V and J ends, which lost 3 bases and 5 bases, there was a span of 13 bases. This CDR3 has 15 residues. CDR3 in amino acids: CASSLAPSVTGELFF. DNA of the CDR3: TGTGCCAGCAGTTTGGCCCCGTCTGTGACCGGGGAGCTGTTTTTT. The full variable domain, rest sourced from reference TRBV28 and TRBJ2-2, is DVKVTQSSRYLVKRTGEKVFLECVQDMDHENMFWYRQDPGLGLRLIYFSYDVKMKEKGDIPEGYSVSREKKERFSLILESASTNQTSMYLCASSLAPSVTGELFFGEGSRLTVL.

The chain combines TRBV7-8 with TRBJ1-2; a weak D match, TRBD1 (6 bases). The CDR3 is made up of 12 amino acids. V dropped 5 bases and J dropped 7 bases, with 11 bases sitting between them. CDR1 and CDR2 from the germline V gene are SGHVS and FQNEAQ. CDR3 coding DNA: TGTGCCAGCAGCATCGCCAGGGGTGGCTACACCTTC. Its protein is CASSIARGGYTF.

The rearrangement links TRBV11-2 to TRBJ2-1, with D possibly being TRBD1 or TRBD2 (6 bases each). Germline loops: CDR1 SGHAT, CDR2 FQNNGV. Between the trimmed V and J ends, which lost 8 bases and 5 bases, there was a span of 19 bases. CDR3 length: 15 amino acids. The CDR3 nucleotides read TGTGCCAGCGGACTAACCCGGACAGCAAACAATGAGCAGTTCTTC. Translated, it gives CASGLTRTANNEQFF.

The chain has TRBV4-1 and TRBJ1-2; 8 nucleotides match TRBD1. The CDR3 covers 17 residues. Germline V gene sequence: CDR1 MGHRA, CDR2 YSYEKL. Trimming at V came to 4 bases and at J to 4 bases, leaving 14 bases not matched to a gene. The CDR3 reads CASSLGQGPLGSYGYTF. The CDR3 DNA reads TGCGCCAGCAGCCTAGGACAGGGTCCCCTTGGTAGCTATGGCTACACCTTC.

The chain links TRBV28 to TRBJ1-5; tentatively, D is TRBD1 (5 bases). The CDR3 totals 16 residues. Germline CDR1 MDHEN, CDR2 SYDVKM. Deletions cut 5 bases from V and 2 bases from J, with 16 bases between. In DNA, the CDR3 is TGTGCCAGCAGTAACGGGGCGGGCAGGGGCAATCAGCCCCAGCATTTT. Its protein product is CASSNGAGRGNQPQHF.

CDR3 nucleotides: TGTGCCAGCAGCTCCCGGACTAGACTAAATGAGCAGTTCTTC. This sequence encodes CASSSRTRLNEQFF. The gene calls are TRBV11-3 and TRBJ2-1, with 7 bases matching TRBD2. Germline loops: CDR1 SGHNT, CDR2 YENEEA. The CDR3 is made up of 14 amino acids. V shed 4 bases and J 7 bases; nucleotides not matched to a gene: 7.

The genes are TRBV19 and TRBJ2-7; 10 nucleotides align to TRBD1. There are 16 residues in the CDR3. V lost 5 bases and J lost 6; bases outside the gene matches: 13. Looked up from germline, CDR1 is LNHDA and CDR2 is SQIVND (reference sequence). In nucleotides, the CDR3 is TGTGCCAGTAGTTTCTACTCCGGGACAGGGGCGGGCGAGCAGTACTTC. It encodes CASSFYSGTGAGEQYF.